This TCR beta chain comes out of a study of T-cell reconstitution after alpha-beta-depleted transplantation in children. The V and J ends lost 6 bases and 2 bases respectively, with 10 bases between them. Germline CDR1 and CDR2: KGHSH and LQKENI. The CDR3 contains 14 residues. Unique molecular identifiers tagged the TCRbeta library. TCRdb used MiXCR to reprocess the PCR reads, holding one entry per CDR3 protein. The sample consists of hundreds of thousands of distinct CDR3 sequences, approximately 29% of them appearing once. The TCR was taken from a human donor who donated a stem cell graft to a child with aplastic anemia. The rearrangement links TRBV18 to TRBJ1-4, with D unclear. Here the sequenced sample was PBMCs from the stem cell graft donor, taken from the stem cell graft. CDR3 coding DNA: TGTGCCAGCTCCGCTGGTTCGACTAATGAAAAACTGTTTTTT. Translated: CASSAGSTNEKLFF.